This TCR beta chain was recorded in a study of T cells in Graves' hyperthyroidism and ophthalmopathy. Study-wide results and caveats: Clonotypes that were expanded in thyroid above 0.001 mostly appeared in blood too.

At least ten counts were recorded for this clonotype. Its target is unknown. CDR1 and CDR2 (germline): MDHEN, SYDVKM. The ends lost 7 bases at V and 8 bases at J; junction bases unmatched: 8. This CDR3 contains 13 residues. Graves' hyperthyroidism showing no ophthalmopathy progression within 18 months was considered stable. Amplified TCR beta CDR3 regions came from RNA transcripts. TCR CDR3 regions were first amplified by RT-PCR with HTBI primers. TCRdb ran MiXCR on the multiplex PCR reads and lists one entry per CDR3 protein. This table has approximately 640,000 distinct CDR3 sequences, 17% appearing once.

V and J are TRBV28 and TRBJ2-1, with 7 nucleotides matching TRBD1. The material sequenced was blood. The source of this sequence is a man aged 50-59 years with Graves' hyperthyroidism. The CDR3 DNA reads TGTGCCAGCATCCGACAGGGACCCTATGAGCAGTTCTTC. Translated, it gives CASIRQGPYEQFF.